Given below is one T cell receptor beta chain in context. Its antigen is still unknown. No much larger clonotype is one base removed from it; base qualities were not supplied. The library was prepared using multiplex PCR. The sequencing machine was an Illumina HiSeq 4000. CDR3 regions were amplified by Arm-PCR with iRepertoire HTBI primers to construct TCR beta libraries. Before sequencing, the PCR products went through gel purification. In the original analysis: Gene usage analysis of CDR3 amino acid clonotypes relied on the roughly 64 TRBV and 15 or so TRBJ segments identified across samples. Filtered high-quality paired reads were merged into contigs using COPE and FqMerger. BLAST was used to align contigs to IMGT TRBV, TRBD and TRBJ reference genes, with CDR3 defined following IMGT. Clonotypes above 0.1% frequency were classified as highly expanded clones. Repertoire diversity was measured by Shannon entropy, and V-J evenness by the Gini coefficient. A clonotype was considered public if more than one individual shared it. Using fastp trimming at Q25 and MiXCR clonotype assembly, TCRdb reanalyzed the public sequencing data and kept in-frame beta chains. Identical CDR3 protein sequences are pooled into one entry, listed with their most common genes and DNA. The V and J calls follow TCRdb's processing rather than the paper's. Present in this sample are 550,000 or so distinct CDR3 sequences, 12% of which were seen just once. The ten largest clones take up about 8.3% of the sample.

Germline trimming amounts to 3 bases on V and 0 bases on J, with 2 as the count of junction bases outside the gene matches. The CDR3 contains 15 residues, cysteine and phenylalanine counted. CDR3 DNA is the only sequence kept; it has 45 bases, read in frame from the first base. Via the germline V gene, CDR1 is SGHAT and CDR2 FQNNGV. The label giving this sample's time point can be read as: newly diagnosed GD, antithyroid drugs for less than 3 months. For both TCR sequencing and RNA sequencing, RNA was extracted from PBMCs using TRIzol. Graves' disease was diagnosed according to American Thyroid Association guidelines. Patients for the study were recruited at an endocrinology department in Xi'an, China. Each patient gave approximately 10 milliliters of peripheral blood, collected in an EDTA anticoagulant tube. Ficoll Paque Plus density gradient separation was used to isolate PBMCs, and no additional T cell sorting was done. An Agilent 2100 Bioanalyzer and agarose gel were used to check RNA quality, while a NanoDrop 2000 measured RNA concentration.

The sample comes from a study of regulatory T cells in long-lasting Graves disease (dated by TCRdb to about 2021). As for the study more broadly: Patients with newly diagnosed Graves' disease had been on antithyroid drugs for under 3 months. This study used TCR sequencing and RNA sequencing of peripheral blood to compare persistent Graves' disease patients against newly diagnosed Graves' disease patients. The study was registered as a clinical trial and conducted in China. A total of some 33 samples were covered by TCR sequencing, comprising roughly 13 persistent and around 20 newly diagnosed Graves' disease patients.

The full study reports these points: Peripheral blood alone was examined, since thyroid tissue, which constituted the primary lesion, could not be accessed. Compared with newly diagnosed patients, patients with persistent Graves' disease had lower TCR Shannon entropy and fewer highly expanded clones, which suggests clonal expansion. More public clonotypes were shared among persistent patients (about 2,800) than among newly diagnosed patients (roughly 1,000). The small sample size was acknowledged by the authors as a limitation that may reduce accuracy. Sequencing and analysis were restricted to the TCR beta chain. TRBV28, TRBJ1-2 and TRBJ2-5 were preferentially used in persistent disease, while TRBV20-1 and TRBJ2-1 were favored in newly diagnosed disease.

This same sample was also part of a study on T cells in Graves' hyperthyroidism and ophthalmopathy. The second publication reports: Stable Graves' hyperthyroidism was defined as the absence of progression to ophthalmopathy over 18 months of follow-up. Hyperthyroidism patients were aged 18 to 65 years and newly diagnosed, with disease duration of less than 2 months. Patients with uncontrolled infections, other autoimmune diseases, pregnancy or lactation were excluded. Diagnoses were established on the basis of clinical symptoms, serum thyroxine and TRAb, thyroid ultrasound, and orbital computed tomography. A first-round RT-PCR of the TCR CDR3 used the HTBI primer set with the Qiagen OneStep RT-PCR kit. Most expanded thyroid clonotypes (frequency above 0.001) were also detected in blood, suggesting blood repertoires may reflect thyroid immune responses. Ophthalmopathy was separated from stable hyperthyroidism by a 13 V-J signature model, with 87.88% sensitivity and 81% to 82% specificity obtained in cross-validation and 80%/75% obtained in testing. In validation, the model predicted progression to ophthalmopathy a median of roughly 6.2 months before onset, with about 64% sensitivity and roughly 73% specificity. To identify TCR V-J signatures that set the groups apart, the researchers used a discovery cohort of 100 patients, made up of 43 with Graves' ophthalmopathy and 57 with stable Graves' hyperthyroidism. Prospective prediction of ophthalmopathy was tested in an independent validation cohort of approximately 19 hyperthyroidism patients and 17 patients who later progressed to ophthalmopathy. For training and testing, the approximately 97 patients in the discovery cohort were randomly divided in a 7:3 ratio. In more than 5 Graves' hyperthyroidism patients, the study also compared T-cell repertoires from thyroid tissue with T-cell repertoires from blood. After sampling, hyperthyroidism patients received methimazole starting at 30 mg daily, and ophthalmopathy patients received high-dose intravenous methylprednisolone. Libraries were constructed in a second round of multiplex PCR, after which size selection and purification were carried out. The libraries were sequenced on an Illumina HiSeq2000 using paired-end 100 bp reads. SOAPnuke was used to process the raw data, with reads discarded if the reads contained adapters or uncalled bases, had a mean Phred below 15, or lacked an exact constant-primer or identifier match. COPE v1.2.5 was used to merge the high-quality paired reads, and each unique nucleotide sequence was defined as a clonotype. MiTCR v1.1 was used to align clonotypes to the IMGT TRBV, TRBD and TRBJ reference segments. The analysis was restricted to V-J combinations with a frequency above 0.0001, which together covered 99.2% of the repertoires. The TCS score was defined as the ratio of F50 (clonal expansion) to E x V (chaos), calculated using BLOSUM62-based TCRdist between CDR3 peptides within each V-J. Welch's t-statistics and random forest reduced several hundred V-J features to around 14, which were used in a naive Bayes classifier (R e1071). Sample size was not statistically predetermined, and investigators were not blinded to group allocation. The paper describes TCR Vbeta CDR3 sequencing of 120 to 150 peripheral blood samples, made up of fewer than 50 ophthalmopathy patients, approximately 76 hyperthyroidism patients and approximately 17 progressor patients.

The rearranged chain carries TRBV11-2 and TRBJ1-5, and TRBD1 aligns with 7 junction nucleotides. Source: peripheral blood mononuclear cells (PBMCs), taken at new diagnosis, from a patient treated with antithyroid drugs. The clonotype was recovered from a woman between 25 and 40 years old with Graves disease. Donor details come from another sample of the same person, matched by shared clones. CDR3 region: CASSLTGHSNQPQHF. The DNA reads TGTGCCAGCAGCTTGACAGGGCATAGCAATCAGCCCCAGCATTTT.